The T cell receptor (beta chain) under discussion was sequenced for a study of immune evolution from preneoplasia to lung adenocarcinoma. Assay: immunoSEQ multiplex PCR; the TCRdb copy retains only in-frame clones and omits some. The sample lists about 5,000 clones; 78% were seen once. Whole-study results and caveats: Top clone frequencies peaked in normal lung, apparently declining through invasive adenocarcinoma.

Germline CDR1 and CDR2: SNHLY and FYNNEI. V shed 2 bases and J shed 11 bases, with 11 bases lying between them. This CDR3 is 12 amino acids long. For this clone: Antigen specificity is unknown.

Patient tissue came from resections in Japan or China, 2014–2017. H&E slides confirmed each diagnosis, reviewed by two pathologists independently. This chain links TRBV2 with TRBJ2-3; D remains ambiguous. Sample: FFPE normal lung tissue adjacent to the tumor. The TCR originated in a person over 45 with lung adenocarcinoma. The CDR3 protein is CASSESPLKQYF. Here the CDR3 DNA reads TGTGCCAGCAGTGAATCACCTCTCAAGCAGTATTTT.